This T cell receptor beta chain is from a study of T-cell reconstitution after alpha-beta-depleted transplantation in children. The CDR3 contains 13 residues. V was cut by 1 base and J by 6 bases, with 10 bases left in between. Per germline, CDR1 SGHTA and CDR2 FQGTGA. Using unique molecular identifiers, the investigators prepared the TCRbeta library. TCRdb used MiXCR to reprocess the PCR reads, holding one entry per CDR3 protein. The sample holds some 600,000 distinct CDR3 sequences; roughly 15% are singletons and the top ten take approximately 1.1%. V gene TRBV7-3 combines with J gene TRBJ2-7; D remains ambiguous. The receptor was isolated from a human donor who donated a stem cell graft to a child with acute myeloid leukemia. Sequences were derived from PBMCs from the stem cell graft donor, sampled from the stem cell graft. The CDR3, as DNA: TGTGCCAGCAGCTTAAACACCGCCGGCGAGCAGTACTTC. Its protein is CASSLNTAGEQYF. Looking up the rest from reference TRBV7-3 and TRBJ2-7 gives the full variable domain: GAGVSQTPSNKVTEKGKYVELRCDPISGHTALYWYRQSLGQGPEFLIYFQGTGAADDSGLPNDRFFAVRPEGSVSTLKIQRTERGDSAVYLCASSLNTAGEQYFGPGTRLTVT.